One T cell receptor (beta chain) is described in this entry. The antigen is unknown. This sample is part of a study of shared clonotypes between healthy human individuals. Whole-study context: The cohort had two women and a few men, ages 18 to 49.

Naive CD8 isolation took CD45RO-negative cells positively selected for CCR7 and excluded terminally differentiated effector memory CD45RA+ cells. The junction had 8 bases not matched to a gene; V was cut back by 5 bases and J by 1 base. The CDR3 is 16 amino acids. Germline V gene data show CDR1 as MNHNY and CDR2 as SVGAGI (reference sequence). Study-wide results and limits: Generally, estimated richness proved larger in naive subsets than it did in memory subsets. Blood alone was sampled, and tissue repertoires likely differ. Shared across a few donors were 5% to 6% of the naive CD4 clonotypes.

Assay used: immunoSEQ multiplex PCR; TCRdb lists only in-frame clones, some missing. Here the sample spans around 2.1 million clones, roughly 91% being singletons. The chain carries TRBV6-6 and TRBJ2-7; 10 nucleotides align to TRBD2. The TCR comes from a young man in good health. Some clones in this sample may be carry-over from other donors' samples. The specimen was naive CD8+ T cells from PBMCs. CDR3 residues: CASSPRAGGLSYEQYF. CDR3 DNA: TGTGCCAGCAGTCCCCGAGCGGGAGGGCTGTCCTACGAGCAGTACTTC.